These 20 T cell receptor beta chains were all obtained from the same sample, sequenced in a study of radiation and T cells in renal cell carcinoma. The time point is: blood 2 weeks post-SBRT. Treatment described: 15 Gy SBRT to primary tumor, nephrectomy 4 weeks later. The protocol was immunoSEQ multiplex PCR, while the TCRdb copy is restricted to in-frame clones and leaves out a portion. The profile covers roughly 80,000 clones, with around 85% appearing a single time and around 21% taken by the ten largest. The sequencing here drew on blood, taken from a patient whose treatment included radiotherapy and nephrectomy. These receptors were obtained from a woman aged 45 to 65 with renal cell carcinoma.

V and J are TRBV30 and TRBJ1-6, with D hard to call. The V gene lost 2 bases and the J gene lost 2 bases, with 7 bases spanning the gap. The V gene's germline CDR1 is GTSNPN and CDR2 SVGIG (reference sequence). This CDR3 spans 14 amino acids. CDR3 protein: CAWSKGTYNSPLHF. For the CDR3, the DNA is TGTGCCTGGAGTAAAGGTACCTATAATTCACCCCTCCACTTT.

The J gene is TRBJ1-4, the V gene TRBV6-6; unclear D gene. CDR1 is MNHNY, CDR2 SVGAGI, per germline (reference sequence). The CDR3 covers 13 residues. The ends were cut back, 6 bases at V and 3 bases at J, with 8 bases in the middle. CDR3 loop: CASRAVPNEKLFF. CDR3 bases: TGTGCCAGCAGGGCAGTACCTAATGAAAAACTGTTTTTT.

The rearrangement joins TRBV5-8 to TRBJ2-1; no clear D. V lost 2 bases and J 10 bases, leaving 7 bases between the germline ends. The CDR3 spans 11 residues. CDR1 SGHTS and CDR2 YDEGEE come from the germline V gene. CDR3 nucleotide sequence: TGTGCCAGCAGCTTACGTTTCGAGCAGTTCTTC. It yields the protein CASSLRFEQFF.

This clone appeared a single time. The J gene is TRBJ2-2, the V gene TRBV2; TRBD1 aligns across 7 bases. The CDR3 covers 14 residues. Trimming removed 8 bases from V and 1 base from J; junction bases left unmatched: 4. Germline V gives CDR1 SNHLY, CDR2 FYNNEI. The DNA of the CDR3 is TGTGCCAGCCGGACAGGAGAGAACACCGGGGAGCTGTTTTTT. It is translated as CASRTGENTGELFF.

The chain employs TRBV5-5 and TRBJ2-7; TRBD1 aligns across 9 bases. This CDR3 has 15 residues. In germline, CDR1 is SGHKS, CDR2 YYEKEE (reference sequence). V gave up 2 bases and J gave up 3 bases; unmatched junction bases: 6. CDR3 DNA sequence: TGTGCCAGCAGCTTCGGGACAGGGAATTTCTACGAGCAGTACTTC. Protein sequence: CASSFGTGNFYEQYF. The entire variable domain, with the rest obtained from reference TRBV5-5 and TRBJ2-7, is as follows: DAGVTQSPTHLIKTRGQQVTLRCSPISGHKSVSWYQQVLGQGPQFIFQYYEKEERGRGNFPDRFSARQFPNYSSELNVNALLLGDSALYLCASSFGTGNFYEQYFGPGTRLTVT.

Here the CDR3 DNA reads TGTGCCACACGACAGGAGCTCACAGATACGCAGTATTTT. Encoded protein: CATRQELTDTQYF. The V call is TRBV7-2, the J call TRBJ2-3; tentatively, D is TRBD1 (6 bases). V was cut by 10 bases and J by 2 bases, with 13 bases left in between. The CDR3 contains 13 residues. Germline V lookup: CDR1 SGHTA, CDR2 FQGNSA. Drawing the rest from reference TRBV7-2 and TRBJ2-3, the complete variable domain is GAGVSQSPSNKVTEKGKDVELRCDPISGHTALYWYRQSLGQGLEFLIYFQGNSAPDKSGLPSDRFSAERTGGSVSTLTIQRTQQEDSAVYLCATRQELTDTQYFGPGTRLTVL.

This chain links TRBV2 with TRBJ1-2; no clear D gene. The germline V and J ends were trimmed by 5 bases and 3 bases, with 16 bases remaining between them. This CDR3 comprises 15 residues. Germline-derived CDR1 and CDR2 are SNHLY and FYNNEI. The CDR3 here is CASSLRTNLDYGYTF. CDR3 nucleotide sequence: TGTGCCAGCAGTCTTAGGACTAATTTGGACTATGGCTACACCTTC.

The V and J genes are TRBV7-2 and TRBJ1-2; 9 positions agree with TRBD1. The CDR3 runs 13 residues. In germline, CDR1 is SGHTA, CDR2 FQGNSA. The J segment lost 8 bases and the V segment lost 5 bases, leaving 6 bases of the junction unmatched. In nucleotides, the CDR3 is TGTGCCAGCAGCGACGGGACAGGGTTCGGCTACACCTTC. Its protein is CASSDGTGFGYTF.

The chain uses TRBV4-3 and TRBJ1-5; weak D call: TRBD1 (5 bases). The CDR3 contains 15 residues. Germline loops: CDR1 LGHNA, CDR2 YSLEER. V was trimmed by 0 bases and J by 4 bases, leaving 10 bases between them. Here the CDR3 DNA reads TGCGCCAGCAGCCAAGATGAGGGGAGAAATCAGCCCCAGCATTTT. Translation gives CASSQDEGRNQPQHF.

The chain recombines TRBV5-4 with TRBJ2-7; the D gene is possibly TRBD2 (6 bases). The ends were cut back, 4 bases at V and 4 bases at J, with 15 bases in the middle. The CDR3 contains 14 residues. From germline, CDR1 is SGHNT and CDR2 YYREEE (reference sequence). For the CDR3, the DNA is TGTGCCAGCAGCCAAGATCCGGGGGATTACGAGCAGTACTTC. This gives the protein CASSQDPGDYEQYF. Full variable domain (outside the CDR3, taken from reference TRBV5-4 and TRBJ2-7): ETGVTQSPTHLIKTRGQQVTLRCSSQSGHNTVSWYQQALGQGPQFIFQYYREEENGRGNFPPRFSGLQFPNYSSELNVNALELDDSALYLCASSQDPGDYEQYFGPGTRLTVT.

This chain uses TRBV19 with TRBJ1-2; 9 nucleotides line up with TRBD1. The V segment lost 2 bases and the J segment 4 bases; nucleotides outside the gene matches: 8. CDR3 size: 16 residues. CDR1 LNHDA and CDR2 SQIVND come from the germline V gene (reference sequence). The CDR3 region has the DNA TGTGCCAGTAGTATAAGCTCAACAGGGGGCTCCTATGGCTACACCTTC. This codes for CASSISSTGGSYGYTF.

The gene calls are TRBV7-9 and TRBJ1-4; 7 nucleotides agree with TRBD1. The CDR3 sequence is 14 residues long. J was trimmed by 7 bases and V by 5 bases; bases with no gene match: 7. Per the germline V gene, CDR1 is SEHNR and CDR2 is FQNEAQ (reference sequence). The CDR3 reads CASSPTGRGEKLFF. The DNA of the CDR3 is TGTGCCAGCAGCCCGACAGGGAGGGGTGAAAAACTGTTTTTT.

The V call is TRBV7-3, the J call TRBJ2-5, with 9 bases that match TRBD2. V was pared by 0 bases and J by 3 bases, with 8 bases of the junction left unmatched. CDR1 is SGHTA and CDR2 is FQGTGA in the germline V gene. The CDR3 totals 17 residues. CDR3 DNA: TGTGCCAGCAGCTTAACACCGGTAGCGGGAGTCGAAGAGACCCAGTACTTC. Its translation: CASSLTPVAGVEETQYF.

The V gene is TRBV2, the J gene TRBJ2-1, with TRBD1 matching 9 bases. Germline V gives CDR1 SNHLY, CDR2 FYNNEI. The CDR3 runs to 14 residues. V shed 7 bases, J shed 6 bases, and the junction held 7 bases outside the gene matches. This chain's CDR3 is CASTRDRERNEQFF. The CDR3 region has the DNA TGTGCCAGCACTCGGGACAGGGAGCGCAATGAGCAGTTCTTC.

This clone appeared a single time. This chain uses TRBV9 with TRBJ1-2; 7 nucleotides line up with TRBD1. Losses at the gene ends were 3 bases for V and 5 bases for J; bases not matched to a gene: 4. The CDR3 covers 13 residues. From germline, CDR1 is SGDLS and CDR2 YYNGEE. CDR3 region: CASSAQTGYGYTF. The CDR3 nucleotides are TGTGCCAGCAGCGCCCAGACAGGGTATGGCTACACCTTC.

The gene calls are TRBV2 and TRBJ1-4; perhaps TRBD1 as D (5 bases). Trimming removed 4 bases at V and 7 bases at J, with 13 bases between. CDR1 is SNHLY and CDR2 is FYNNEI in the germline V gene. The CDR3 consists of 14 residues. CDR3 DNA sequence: TGTGCCAGCAGTGGACAGCGGCGAAGTGAAAAACTGTTTTTT. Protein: CASSGQRRSEKLFF.

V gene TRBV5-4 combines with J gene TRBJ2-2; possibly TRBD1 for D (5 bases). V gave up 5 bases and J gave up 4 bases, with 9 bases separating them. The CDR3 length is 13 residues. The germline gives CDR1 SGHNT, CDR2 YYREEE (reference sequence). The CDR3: CASRGARTGELFF. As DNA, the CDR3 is TGTGCCAGCAGAGGGGCCCGCACCGGGGAGCTGTTTTTT.

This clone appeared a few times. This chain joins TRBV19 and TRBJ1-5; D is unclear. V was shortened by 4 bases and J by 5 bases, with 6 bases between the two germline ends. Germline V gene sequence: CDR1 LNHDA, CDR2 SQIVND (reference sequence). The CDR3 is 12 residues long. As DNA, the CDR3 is TGTGCCAGTAGTACTGATTATCAGCCCCAGCATTTT. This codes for CASSTDYQPQHF.

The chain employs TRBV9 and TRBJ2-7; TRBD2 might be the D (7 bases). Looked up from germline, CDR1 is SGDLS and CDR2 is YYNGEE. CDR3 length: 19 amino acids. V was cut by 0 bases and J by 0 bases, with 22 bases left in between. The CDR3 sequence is CASSVAPGGGRGGSYEQYF. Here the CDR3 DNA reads TGTGCCAGCAGCGTAGCCCCCGGAGGCGGGAGAGGGGGCTCCTACGAGCAGTACTTC.

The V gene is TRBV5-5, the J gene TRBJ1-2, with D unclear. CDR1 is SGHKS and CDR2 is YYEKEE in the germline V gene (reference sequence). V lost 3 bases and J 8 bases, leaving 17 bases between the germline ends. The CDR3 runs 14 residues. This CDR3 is CASSSQNGVFGYTF. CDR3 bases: TGTGCCAGCAGCTCACAGAACGGGGTGTTCGGCTACACCTTC.